This T cell receptor beta chain is drawn from a study of T cells in localized non-small cell lung cancer. This CDR3 contains 17 residues. V gave up 5 bases and J gave up 2 bases; unmatched junction bases: 11. CDR1 and CDR2 from the germline V gene are SNHLY and FYNNEI. The table came from immunoSEQ multiplex PCR; TCRdb's copy has only in-frame clones and leaves some out. The data contain fewer than 95,000 clones, roughly 93% of them singletons. Study-wide results and caveats: Adjacent uninvolved lung tissue had the highest T cell clonality, exceeding tumor.

This clone was observed once. Its antigen is unknown. The TCR comes from a woman aged 40-69 years with stage II squamous cell lung carcinoma. The chain employs TRBV2 and TRBJ2-5; TRBD2 matches 10 bases. Material: PBMCs, obtained before any cancer treatment. The CDR3 region has the DNA TGTGCCAGCAGTTCAAGGGTATGGACTAGCGGACAAGAGACCCAGTACTTC. This sequence encodes CASSSRVWTSGQETQYF.